A selection of T cell receptor beta chains follows, all from one sample in a study of shared clonotypes between healthy human individuals. Measured with immunoSEQ multiplex PCR; TCRdb has only the in-frame clones, and not every one. This sample has about 1,900,000 clones, with less than 95% found just once. The sequencing input was naive CD8+ T cells sorted from blood. These receptors came from a man younger than 30 in good health. The CDR3 runs from the conserved cysteine through the conserved F or W. A D gene is named only where the DNA matches it firmly. The listing skips clone size in some rows; elsewhere it reads once, few, many or a size class.

j_gene | d_gene | v_gene | abundance | CDR3nt | CDR3aa
TRBJ2-7 | TRBD2 | TRBV7-6 | NA | TGTGCCAGCAGCTTAGAGGCGGGAGAACACGAGCAGTACTTC | CASSLEAGEHEQYF
TRBJ1-1 | NA | TRBV9 | NA | TGTGCCAGCAGCCCTTTCGAGGGGACGAACACTGAAGCTTTCTTT | CASSPFEGTNTEAFF
TRBJ2-5 | TRBD2 | TRBV19 | NA | TGTGCCAGTAGTATAGCCGGGGGGGCGGGCGAGACCCAGTACTTC | CASSIAGGAGETQYF
TRBJ2-5 | TRBD1 | TRBV2 | NA | TGTGCCAGCAGTGAGGACAGGGTCTCGGGACAAGAGACCCAGTACTTC | CASSEDRVSGQETQYF
TRBJ1-6 | NA | TRBV4-1 | once | TGCGCCAGCAGCCAAACGACTACACTTTTCATCGGGGGGGGGTACTCACCCCTCCACTTT | CASSQTTTLFIGGGYSPLHF
TRBJ1-4 | TRBD1 | TRBV28 | NA | TGTGCCAGCAGCCCGACAGGGGATGAAAAACTGTTTTTT | CASSPTGDEKLFF
TRBJ2-1 | TRBD1 | TRBV6-1 | NA | TGTGCCAGCAGTGGAGGGACAGGGAGCCGGATTTACAATGAGCAGTTCTTC | CASSGGTGSRIYNEQFF
TRBJ2-3 | TRBD1 | TRBV28 | NA | TGTGCCAGCGAGGGGGCGTCGAGCACAGATACGCAGTATTTT | CASEGASSTDTQYF
TRBJ1-2 | TRBD1 | TRBV13 | NA | TGTGCCAGCAGCCTCCTAACCGGGACAGGGAATGGCTACACCTTC | CASSLLTGTGNGYTF
TRBJ1-5 | TRBD1 | TRBV7-6 | NA | TGTGCCAGCAGCGAATGGCGGACAGGACTTAGCAATCAGCCCCAGCATTTT | CASSEWRTGLSNQPQHF
TRBJ2-3 | NA | TRBV7-9 | once | TGTGCCAGCAGCACGACCCTGTCGGCTCTGACAGATACGCAGTATTTT | CASSTTLSALTDTQYF
TRBJ2-1 | TRBD2 | TRBV30 | NA | TGTGCCTGGAGTTCCACTAGCGGTCCCTTCAATGAGCAGTTCTTC | CAWSSTSGPFNEQFF
TRBJ2-5 | TRBD2 | TRBV11-3 | NA | TGTGCCAGCAGCCTCAGGACTAGCGGGCCCCAAGAGACCCAGTACTTC | CASSLRTSGPQETQYF
TRBJ2-7 | TRBD2 | TRBV6-6 | NA | TGTGCCAGCAGCACTAGCGGGTACTCCTACGAGCAGTACTTC | CASSTSGYSYEQYF
TRBJ2-7 | NA | TRBV4-1 | few | TGCGCCAGCAGCCTGCTACCGGACGGCCCCTACGAGCAGTACTTC | CASSLLPDGPYEQYF
TRBJ1-5 | NA | TRBV28 | NA | TGTGCCAGCAGCTTAAATCAGCCCCAGCATTTT | CASSLNQPQHF
TRBJ2-7 | TRBD2 | TRBV6-5 | NA | TGTGCCAGCAGTTACTCGCTCGGGACTAACTCCTACGAGCAGTACTTC | CASSYSLGTNSYEQYF
TRBJ1-1 | TRBD1 | TRBV10-2 | NA | TGCGCCAGCAGTAACGGACAGGGGGGGACTGAAGCTTTCTTT | CASSNGQGGTEAFF
TRBJ2-5 | NA | TRBV18 | NA | TGTGCCAGCTCCCCCCTGGGGGAGACCCAGTACTTC | CASSPLGETQYF
TRBJ2-7 | TRBD2 | TRBV5-4 | NA | TGTGCCAGCAGCTCCGGAGGCGGACTAGCGGTCTACGAGCAGTACTTC | CASSSGGGLAVYEQYF
TRBJ2-5 | NA | TRBV6-1 | NA | TGTGCCAGCAGTGAGTACTGGACGGATAAAGAGACCCAGTACTTC | CASSEYWTDKETQYF
TRBJ2-5 | NA | TRBV7-6 | once | TGTGCCAGCAGCCCATATCAAGAGACCCAGTACTTC | CASSPYQETQYF
TRBJ2-1 | NA | TRBV7-2 | NA | TGTGCCAGCAGTCCCGACCAAAACAATGAGCAGTTCTTC | CASSPDQNNEQFF
TRBJ1-1 | NA | TRBV27 | NA | TGTGCCAGCAGTTTAAGCGTCCCTACTGAAGCTTTCTTT | CASSLSVPTEAFF
TRBJ2-7 | TRBD2 | TRBV9 | once | TGTGCCAGCAGCTTGGGACTAGCGGCCTACGAGCAGTACTTC | CASSLGLAAYEQYF
TRBJ2-7 | TRBD2 | TRBV7-9 | once | TGTGCCAGCAGCCGGGAGGGCGAGCAGTACTTC | CASSREGEQYF
TRBJ2-7 | TRBD1 | TRBV27 | NA | TGTGCCAGCAGTCCATGGACAGGGGCGGGATACGAGCAGTACTTC | CASSPWTGAGYEQYF
TRBJ1-4 | NA | TRBV4-1 | NA | TGCGCCAGCAGCCAAGATGTGGGGGTGGTTGGTGAAAAACTGTTTTTT | CASSQDVGVVGEKLFF
TRBJ2-1 | NA | TRBV5-1 | NA | TGCGCCAGCAGCATCGACGGCAATGAGCAGTTCTTC | CASSIDGNEQFF
TRBJ1-4 | TRBD1 | TRBV2 | once | TGTGCCAGCCTCCGGGACAGGACTTATAGCACTAATGAAAAACTGTTTTTT | CASLRDRTYSTNEKLFF
TRBJ2-4 | NA | TRBV7-2 | NA | TGTGCCAGCGGAGCCCCTTTAGGGGACATTCAGTACTTC | CASGAPLGDIQYF
TRBJ2-5 | NA | TRBV25-1 | NA | TGTGCCAGCAGTGAAGGGGGCCAGTACTTC | CASSEGGQYF
TRBJ2-3 | TRBD2 | TRBV5-6 | NA | TGTGCCAGCAGCTTCCGGCGGGGGGGCGAAGATACGCAGTATTTT | CASSFRRGGEDTQYF
TRBJ1-4 | NA | TRBV28 | once | TGTGCCAGCAGTTTAAGGGGAGAGGATGAAAAACTGTTTTTT | CASSLRGEDEKLFF
TRBJ2-2 | NA | TRBV6-5 | NA | TGTGCCAGCAGAACGCTTGAAGTGAACACCGGGGAGCTGTTTTTT | CASRTLEVNTGELFF
TRBJ2-7 | NA | TRBV6-1 | NA | TGTGCCAGCAGTGAAGCTCAGGACTTAGTTACCTACGAGCAGTACTTC | CASSEAQDLVTYEQYF
TRBJ2-7 | NA | TRBV5-1 | NA | TGCGCCAGCAGCTCGGACAGTTACGAGCAGTACTTC | CASSSDSYEQYF
TRBJ2-1 | NA | TRBV10-2 | NA | TGCGCCAGCAGTGACCCCACTAGCCCCAGGAGCTCCTACAATGAGCAGTTCTTC | CASSDPTSPRSSYNEQFF
TRBJ2-7 | NA | TRBV4-1 | NA | TGCGCCAGCAGCCAAGCCCCGAGGGAGTACGAGCAGTACTTC | CASSQAPREYEQYF
TRBJ2-7 | NA | TRBV28 | NA | TGTGCCAGCAGATTAAGACAGTCACCAGCCTACGAGCAGTACTTC | CASRLRQSPAYEQYF
TRBJ2-7 | NA | TRBV10-3 | NA | TGTGCCATCAGTGAGTCGTCAGGCTCCCTGTTTAACTACGAGCAGTACTTC | CAISESSGSLFNYEQYF
TRBJ2-7 | NA | TRBV27 | once | TGTGCCAGCAGTTTATCGATCGGGGATGTCTCCTACGAGCAGTACTTC | CASSLSIGDVSYEQYF
TRBJ2-1 | NA | TRBV2 | NA | TGTGCCAGCAGTGAAGGCCTAGGCTATGAGCAGTTCTTC | CASSEGLGYEQFF
TRBJ2-7 | NA | TRBV7-9 | NA | TGTGCCAGCAGCTTATCTTTCGGTGGCGAGCAGTACTTC | CASSLSFGGEQYF
TRBJ2-2 | TRBD1 | TRBV7-9 | NA | TGTGCCAGCAGCCCACGGCAGGGGGACCCCGGGGAGCTGTTTTTT | CASSPRQGDPGELFF
TRBJ2-1 | NA | TRBV7-6 | NA | TGTGCCAGCAGCTTAGGGGCCGGGACCAATGAGCAGTTCTTC | CASSLGAGTNEQFF
TRBJ2-7 | TRBD2 | TRBV29-1 | NA | TGCAGCGTGCAGGGGACTAGCGGGAGCTCCTACGAGCAGTACTTC | CSVQGTSGSSYEQYF
TRBJ2-7 | NA | TRBV4-1 | NA | TGCGCCAGCAGGGACACGGGCCTTAGCTACGAGCAGTACTTC | CASRDTGLSYEQYF
TRBJ2-3 | NA | TRBV7-2 | NA | TGTGCCAGCAGCATCCTAACGGGACTCACCGCAGATACGCAGTATTTT | CASSILTGLTADTQYF
TRBJ1-5 | NA | TRBV4-1 | NA | TGCGCCAGCAGCCAAGATGTAAAGTCCTATAGCAATCAGCCCCAGCATTTT | CASSQDVKSYSNQPQHF
TRBJ2-7 | NA | TRBV7-9 | NA | TGTGCCAGCAGCCGGGACTGGGACGAGCAGTACTTC | CASSRDWDEQYF
TRBJ2-5 | NA | TRBV11-2 | NA | TGTGCCAGCAGCTTACCCGAGGAGACCCAGTACTTC | CASSLPEETQYF
TRBJ1-6 | NA | TRBV4-1 | NA | TGCGCCAGCAGCCAAGGTGGGCAGTACTCCTATAATTCACCCCTCCACTTT | CASSQGGQYSYNSPLHF
TRBJ1-4 | NA | TRBV6-5 | NA | TGTGCCAGCAGTTACTCGGACGGGAAGGAACTGTTTTTT | CASSYSDGKELFF
TRBJ2-5 | NA | TRBV7-2 | NA | TGTGCCAGCAGCTTAGTGGTTGGGGAGACCCAGTACTTC | CASSLVVGETQYF